Following are 30 T cell receptor beta chains from one sample sequenced in a study of PD-L1 blockade in urothelial cancer. Assay: immunoSEQ multiplex PCR; the TCRdb copy retains only in-frame clones and omits some. The top ten hold about an eighth of the sample, which has about 85,000 clones, about 83% seen once. Time point specified: pretreatment peripheral blood. The sample consisted of PBMCs, taken around atezolizumab (anti-PD-L1) treatment. These receptors originate from a man in his sixties with urothelial cancer.

The J gene is TRBJ2-5, the V gene TRBV10-2, with D perhaps TRBD1 (5 bases). CDR3 length: 13 residues. The ends were cut back, 2 bases at V and 5 bases at J, with 9 bases in the middle. CDR1 WSHSY and CDR2 SAAADI come from the germline V gene. CDR3 protein: CASSEGRVETQYF. The CDR3 bases are TGCGCCAGCAGTGAGGGCAGGGTTGAGACCCAGTACTTC.

V usage is TRBV5-1 and J usage is TRBJ2-3; 7 bases match TRBD1. CDR1 is SGHRS, CDR2 YFSETQ, per germline. This CDR3 contains 16 residues. The V segment lost 3 bases and the J segment 2 bases; nucleotides outside the gene matches: 9. CDR3: CASSSLGTDYTDTQYF. Written as DNA, the CDR3 is TGCGCCAGCAGCTCCCTTGGGACAGATTACACAGATACGCAGTATTTT.

This clone has a handful of counts. This sequence joins TRBV4-2 and TRBJ2-1; 11 bases fit TRBD2. V lost 0 bases and J lost 6; bases outside the gene matches: 4. This CDR3 contains 16 residues. Per germline, CDR1 LGHNA and CDR2 YNFKEQ. Here the CDR3 DNA reads TGTGCCAGCAGCCAAGAGAGACTAGCGGGGCCCAATGAGCAGTTCTTC. This sequence encodes CASSQERLAGPNEQFF.

The V gene is TRBV28, the J gene TRBJ2-7, with 9 bases fitting TRBD1. The CDR3 extends over 15 amino acids. The V gene end was trimmed by 3 bases and the J gene end by 0 bases; junction bases not matched to a gene: 3. Germline V gives CDR1 MDHEN, CDR2 SYDVKM. CDR3 residues: CASSFEDRGSYEQYF. CDR3 DNA: TGTGCCAGCAGTTTCGAGGACAGGGGCTCCTACGAGCAGTACTTC.

This rearrangement joins TRBV6-1 to TRBJ2-7; 9 positions agree with TRBD2. The CDR3 is 13 residues long. Germline V CDR1 and CDR2: MNHNS, SASEGT. Trimming took 7 bases from V and 2 from J; bases not matched to a gene: 3. CDR3 DNA: TGTGCCAGCAACCCTAGCGGGACCTACGAGCAGTACTTC. This sequence encodes CASNPSGTYEQYF.

The CDR3: CASSLARVRGRYNEQFF. The CDR3 region has the DNA TGTGCCAGCAGCTTAGCGCGAGTCAGGGGAAGGTACAATGAGCAGTTCTTC. This rearrangement joins TRBV7-6 to TRBJ2-1; D possibly corresponds to TRBD1 (6 bases). CDR1 and CDR2 from the germline V gene are SGHVS and FNYEAQ. V lost 0 bases, J lost 4 bases, and 16 bases lay in between. CDR3 length: 17 residues.

This clone was recorded a few times. The rearrangement joins TRBV10-1 to TRBJ2-3, with D hard to call. This CDR3 has 12 residues. V lost 5 bases and J lost 5, with 8 bases in between. Germline CDR1 and CDR2: WNHNN and SYGVQD (reference sequence). The chain's CDR3 is CASSRSVDTQYF. The CDR3 nucleotides are TGCGCCAGCAGTCGTTCGGTAGATACGCAGTATTTT.

The V call is TRBV6-6, the J call TRBJ2-1; D perhaps matches TRBD2 (6 bases). Germline assignment: CDR1 MNHNY and CDR2 SVGAGI (reference sequence). The CDR3 loop spans 12 amino acids. V lost 10 bases to trimming and J lost 4 bases, with 11 bases between them. The chain's CDR3 is CATTGVYNEQFF. As DNA, the CDR3 is TGTGCCACGACGGGGGTATACAATGAGCAGTTCTTC.

V usage is TRBV7-6 and J usage is TRBJ2-7, with a possible D match to TRBD2 (6 bases). The ends were cut back, 5 bases at V and 7 bases at J, with 21 bases in the middle. This CDR3 has 15 amino acids. Germline lookup yields CDR1 SGHVS and CDR2 FNYEAQ. DNA for the CDR3: TGTGCCAGCAGCCCCTCGGCGGGACCCTTCATAGAGCAGTACTTC. Translation gives CASSPSAGPFIEQYF.

The chain joins TRBV10-3 to TRBJ2-7, with 9 bases fitting TRBD2. Trimming removed 11 bases from V and 3 bases from J; junction bases left unmatched: 5. The germline gives CDR1 ENHRY, CDR2 SYGVKD. This CDR3 has 12 residues. The CDR3 DNA reads TGTGCCTCTAGCGGGACCATCTACGAGCAGTACTTC. It yields the protein CASSGTIYEQYF.

The chain links TRBV5-1 to TRBJ1-2; D might be TRBD1 (5 bases). CDR1 SGHRS and CDR2 YFSETQ come from the germline V gene. V gave up 0 bases and J gave up 5 bases, with 8 bases separating them. The CDR3 loop spans 13 amino acids. CDR3: CASSLGQNYGYTF. The CDR3 DNA follows: TGCGCCAGCAGCTTGGGACAGAATTATGGCTACACCTTC.

The chain is built from TRBV19 and TRBJ1-2, with a weak D call TRBD1 (6 bases). CDR3 length equals 15 residues. The germline V and J ends were trimmed by 3 bases and 1 base, with 12 bases remaining between them. Germline V CDR1 and CDR2: LNHDA, SQIVND (reference sequence). DNA for the CDR3: TGTGCCAGTAGTATTCCCGCAGGGGATAACTATGGCTACACCTTC. Amino acids: CASSIPAGDNYGYTF.

The rearrangement links TRBV9 to TRBJ2-1; TRBD1 aligns across 9 bases. Germline V gives CDR1 SGDLS, CDR2 YYNGEE. The CDR3 extends over 16 amino acids. Unmatched junction bases numbered 7, after V lost 2 bases and J lost 4 bases. In nucleotides, the CDR3 is TGTGCCAGCAGCGTCCATTGGGGACAGGGATACAATGAGCAGTTCTTC. Translated, it gives CASSVHWGQGYNEQFF.

The V call is TRBV9, the J call TRBJ2-2, with 9 bases lining up with TRBD2. J gave up 0 bases and V 0 bases, and 6 bases lay outside the gene matches. This CDR3 contains 18 residues. CDR1 SGDLS and CDR2 YYNGEE come from the germline V gene. The CDR3 DNA follows: TGTGCCAGCAGCGTAGTGGCGGGGGGGTCGGCGAACACCGGGGAGCTGTTTTTT. Protein product: CASSVVAGGSANTGELFF.

V and J are TRBV19 and TRBJ1-2; D gene unclear. Germline assignment: CDR1 LNHDA and CDR2 SQIVND (reference sequence). CDR3 length equals 15 residues. Trimming removed 1 base at V and 3 bases at J, with 12 bases between. The CDR3 bases are TGTGCCAGTAGTATAGCCGGGGTGGTCGACTATGGCTACACCTTC. It encodes CASSIAGVVDYGYTF.

V and J are TRBV30 and TRBJ2-1; TRBD2 matches 9 bases. This CDR3 region has 16 residues. Germline V gene sequence: CDR1 GTSNPN, CDR2 SVGIG (reference sequence). After removal of 2 bases from V and 7 bases from J, the junction contained 12 bases not matched to a gene. The CDR3 DNA reads TGTGCCTGGAGTCCCCAGGGGCGGGGGGGCTGGAATGAGCAGTTCTTC. Protein: CAWSPQGRGGWNEQFF.

This clone appeared a single time. The CDR3 reads CASRSGLLMNQPQHF. In DNA, the CDR3 is TGTGCCAGTAGATCAGGACTGCTAATGAATCAGCCCCAGCATTTT. This chain joins TRBV19 and TRBJ1-5; D not certain. The CDR3 covers 15 residues. Trimming cost V 6 bases and J 4 bases, with 16 bases left between them. CDR1 and CDR2 (germline): LNHDA, SQIVND (reference sequence).

The sample holds one count of this clone. The rearrangement links TRBV11-3 to TRBJ2-1, with TRBD1 as a possible D gene (6 bases). There are 15 residues in the CDR3. Germline CDR1 SGHNT, CDR2 YENEEA. With 5 bases removed from V and 7 bases from J, the gap between germline ends came to 18 bases. This CDR3 is CASSPRGTSANEQFF. The CDR3 DNA follows: TGTGCCAGCAGCCCCAGGGGTACTAGTGCAAATGAGCAGTTCTTC.

This sequence joins TRBV13 and TRBJ2-3, with unresolved D. The CDR3 has 12 amino acids. V lost 8 bases, J lost 1 base, and 7 bases lay in between. The V gene's germline CDR1 is PRHDT and CDR2 FYEKMQ (reference sequence). The CDR3 here is CASAGGTDTQYF. CDR3 in DNA: TGTGCCAGCGCCGGAGGCACAGATACGCAGTATTTT.

This clone was observed a few times. This chain uses TRBV4-2 with TRBJ1-5, with D perhaps matching TRBD1 (6 bases). Trimming removed 0 bases from V and 7 bases from J, with 13 bases in between. The CDR3 covers 15 residues. In germline, CDR1 is LGHNA, CDR2 YNFKEQ. The CDR3 reads CASSQDLGAKQPQHF. CDR3 sequence (DNA): TGTGCCAGCAGCCAAGATCTGGGGGCGAAACAGCCCCAGCATTTT.

About this clone: The junction departs from germline at one end; a sequencing error may be responsible. This chain connects TRBV7-7 to TRBJ1-4, with D perhaps matching TRBD1 (5 bases). The CDR3 covers 12 residues. CDR1 is SSHAT, CDR2 FNYEAQ, per germline (reference sequence). The CDR3 region is CASSLLWGEVFF. The CDR3 bases are TGTGCTAGCAGCTTACTCTGGGGGGAGGTGTTTTTT. Looking up the rest from reference TRBV7-7 and TRBJ1-4 gives the full variable domain: GAGVSQSPRYKVTKRGQDVTLRCDPISSHATLYWYQQALGQGPEFLTYFNYEAQPDKSGLPSDRFSAERPEGSISTLTIQRTEQRDSAMYRCASSLLWGEVFFGSGTQLSVL.

This rearrangement joins TRBV2 to TRBJ1-5; D gene unclear. CDR1 is SNHLY and CDR2 is FYNNEI in the germline V gene. The V end lost 7 bases, the J end lost 3 bases, and 22 bases lay between the germline ends. The CDR3 loop spans 17 amino acids. The CDR3 nucleotides are TGTGCCAGCAAAGAGGGTGGCCACAGCTCCATCAATCAGCCCCAGCATTTT. It is translated as CASKEGGHSSINQPQHF.

This CDR3 reads CSVGQGGYEQYF. In DNA form, the CDR3 reads TGCAGCGTCGGACAGGGGGGGTACGAGCAGTACTTC. V and J are TRBV29-1 and TRBJ2-7, with TRBD1 matching 10 bases. V lost 6 bases to trimming and J lost 4 bases; unmatched junction nucleotides: 3. Germline V gene data show CDR1 as SQVTM and CDR2 as ANQGSEA. The CDR3 spans 12 residues.

The CDR3 region has the DNA TGTGCCAGTAGTAGGATGGACAGGGTGGAAAGCATCCAGCCCCAGCATTTT. Translation: CASSRMDRVESIQPQHF. J is TRBJ1-5 and V is TRBV19, with TRBD1 identical over 8 bases. Germline loops: CDR1 LNHDA, CDR2 SQIVND (reference sequence). The CDR3 is 17 amino acids. With V trimmed by 4 bases and J by 7 bases, 15 bases remained unmatched.

This chain joins TRBV5-6 and TRBJ2-3, with 7 bases aligning to TRBD1. CDR3 size: 13 residues. J was trimmed by 3 bases and V by 4 bases; bases with no gene match: 2. Germline loops: CDR1 SGHDT, CDR2 YYEEEE. CDR3 sequence: CASSQDRTDTQYF. CDR3 DNA: TGTGCCAGCAGCCAGGACAGGACAGATACGCAGTATTTT.

This chain uses TRBV21-1 with TRBJ1-4; the table's D call, TRBD1, has no DNA check behind it. TRBV21-1 is listed as a pseudogene. There are 16 residues in the CDR3. CDR3 region: CASSRQGRSFNEKLFF. The DNA of the CDR3 is TGTGCCAGCAGCAGGCAGGGCCGCTCATTTAATGAAAAACTGTTTTTT.

The chain has TRBV18 and TRBJ2-1; D not certain. CDR1 is KGHSH and CDR2 is LQKENI in the germline V gene. The CDR3 runs 15 residues. V shed 5 bases and J shed 7 bases, with 18 bases lying between them. CDR3 in amino acids: CASSNIEFPRNEQFF. The CDR3 nucleotides read TGTGCCAGCTCAAATATCGAATTCCCTAGGAATGAGCAGTTCTTC.

The rearrangement links TRBV2 to TRBJ1-4; D is uncertain. This CDR3 is built from 12 residues. The V end was cut by 6 bases, the J end by 6 bases, with 8 bases between. Looked up from germline, CDR1 is SNHLY and CDR2 is FYNNEI. The CDR3 coding sequence is TGTGCCAGCAGCTCTTCCTATGAAAAACTGTTTTTT. It encodes CASSSSYEKLFF.

This clone was observed a few times. The V gene is TRBV11-1, the J gene TRBJ1-1; a possible D gene is TRBD1 (5 bases). Germline CDR1 is SGHAT and CDR2 is FQDESV (reference sequence). The CDR3 sequence is 16 residues long. V lost 3 bases, J lost 1 base, and 15 bases lay in between. This CDR3 reads CASSFRPGHTNTEAFF. Here the CDR3 DNA reads TGTGCCAGCAGCTTTCGGCCAGGGCACACGAACACTGAAGCTTTCTTT.

This clone was picked up one time. This sequence joins TRBV5-1 and TRBJ2-1, with D possibly being TRBD1 (5 bases). Trimming took 4 bases from V and 4 from J, leaving 9 bases between them. Germline V lookup: CDR1 SGHRS, CDR2 YFSETQ. CDR3 length equals 13 residues. CDR3 amino acids: CASSQTEYNEQFF. The DNA for the CDR3 is TGCGCCAGCAGCCAGACAGAATACAATGAGCAGTTCTTC. The full variable domain, completed using reference TRBV5-1 and TRBJ2-1, is KAGVTQTPRYLIKTRGQQVTLSCSPISGHRSVSWYQQTPGQGLQFLFEYFSETQRNKGNFPGRFSGRQFSNSRSEMNVSTLELGDSALYLCASSQTEYNEQFFGPGTRLTVL.